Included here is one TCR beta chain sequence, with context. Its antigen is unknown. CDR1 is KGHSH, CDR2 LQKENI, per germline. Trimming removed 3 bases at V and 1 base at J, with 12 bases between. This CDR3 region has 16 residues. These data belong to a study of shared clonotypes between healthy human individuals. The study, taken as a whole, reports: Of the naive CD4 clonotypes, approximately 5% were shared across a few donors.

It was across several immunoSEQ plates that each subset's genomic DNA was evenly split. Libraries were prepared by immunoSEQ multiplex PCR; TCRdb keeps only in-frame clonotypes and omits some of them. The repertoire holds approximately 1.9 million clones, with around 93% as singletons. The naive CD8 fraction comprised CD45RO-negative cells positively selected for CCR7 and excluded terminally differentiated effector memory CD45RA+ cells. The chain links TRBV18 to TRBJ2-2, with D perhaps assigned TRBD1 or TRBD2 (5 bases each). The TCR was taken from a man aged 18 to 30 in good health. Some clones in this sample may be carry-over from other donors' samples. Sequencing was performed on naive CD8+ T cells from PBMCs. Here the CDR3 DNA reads TGTGCCAGCTCACCTCCGGGACCTATGAACACCGGGGAGCTGTTTTTT. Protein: CASSPPGPMNTGELFF. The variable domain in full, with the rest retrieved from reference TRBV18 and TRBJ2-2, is NAGVMQNPRHLVRRRGQEARLRCSPMKGHSHVYWYRQLPEEGLKFMVYLQKENIIDESGMPKERFSAEFPKEGPSILRIQQVVRGDSAAYFCASSPPGPMNTGELFFGEGSRLTVL.